This entry concerns a single T cell receptor (beta chain). The protocol was immunoSEQ multiplex PCR, while the TCRdb copy is restricted to in-frame clones and leaves out a portion. The repertoire holds under 200,000 clones, roughly 83% seen once, with about an eighth in the top ten. The sample originates from a study of blood T cell repertoires in COVID-19. Study in general: Some COVID-19 samples were acute and others convalescent; all came from the United States, Italy and Spain.

Cohort 3 recovery required two negative PCRs, clearance, or symptom resolution. The CDR3 has 14 residues. The V and J ends lost 1 base and 3 bases respectively, with 7 bases between them. CDR1 and CDR2 from the germline V gene are SGHRS and YFSETQ. The V and J genes are TRBV5-1 and TRBJ1-4, with a tentative D call TRBD1 (6 bases). The clonotype was recovered from a woman aged 60-75 years who had recovered from COVID-19. The sequenced material came from PBMCs or T cells enriched from blood (not recorded which). CDR3 residues: CASSLSGANEKLFF. DNA for the CDR3: TGCGCCAGCAGCTTGTCAGGGGCTAATGAAAAACTGTTTTTT.